This TCR beta chain was sequenced during a study of blood T cell repertoires in COVID-19 (dated by TCRdb to about 2020). Context from the whole study: Samples from collaborators originated in the United States, Italy and Spain and spanned both the acute and convalescent phases of COVID-19. The prospective study material was composed of cDNA or gDNA derived from T cells, B-cell-depleted T cells, or PBMCs. Where available, HLA class I and class II types were taken from metadata supplied by the sample provider and were not determined by assay-based typing. The samples were drawn from the first 160 participants of the ongoing ImmuneRACE study and from 1,254 subjects provided by 6 global collaborators. The repertoires were released in a freely available public database intended as a resource for research on the immune response to SARS-CoV-2. The sample metadata nearly always contained a de-identified subject ID, COVID-19 status, age in years and sex. Subjects who had been exposed to COVID-19, were actively infected with it, or had recovered from it provided the deeply sampled blood TCRbeta repertoires that made up the dataset. The full study reports these points: How much clinical and demographic metadata was included differed by source and by participant, and the metadata was provided uncurated.

TCRbeta CDR3 regions were amplified from genomic DNA using the immunoSEQ Assay, a bias-controlled multiplex PCR. Concerning the study's data processing: Within the assay, amplification of reference gene primers was used to estimate how many nucleated cells each sample contained. To quantify the absolute abundance of each unique TCRbeta CDR3 rearrangement, sequence reads were collapsed and filtered. Productive Simpson clonality was computed per sample as the square root of Simpson's diversity index over productive rearrangements. TCRdb carries this immuneACCESS record with in-frame sequences only. Its versions omit some clonotypes, under half of them owing to an unresolved V gene in the studies checked, with the rest unexplained. V and J calls and clone size are given by that table; D and trimming were obtained from the DNA. This sample gives approximately 190,000 clones in total; 84% of them show up just once. Approximately 15% of the sample is held by the ten biggest clonotypes.

The collaborating institutions used their own protocols to collect whole blood in K2EDTA tubes. Collaborator samples were shipped for TCRbeta analysis as frozen whole blood, isolated PBMCs, or DNA extracted from either sample type. Details on this clone: Which antigen it targets is not known. No base quality information exists; no much larger clone differs at one position.

Sequences MNHEY (CDR1) and SMNVEV (CDR2) are obtained from the germline V gene (reference sequence). Including the terminal cysteine and phenylalanine, the CDR3 comprises 13 residues. Just the 39-base CDR3 DNA is kept, in frame starting at base 1. V was cut back by 8 bases and J by 4 bases, leaving a gap of 12 bases between them. The sequence is built from TRBV27 and TRBJ1-5; no D gene is confidently identified. The sequencing input was peripheral blood. This clonotype originated in a man aged 30 to 45 with active or convalescent COVID-19. The CDR3 is CASRRSGNQPQHF. The DNA reads TGTGCCAGCCGCCGGTCCGGTAATCAGCCCCAGCATTTT.